This T cell receptor (beta chain) was recorded in a study of CD8 T cells in ankylosing spondylitis. This clonotype has a handful of counts. Antigen: not known. Study-level findings and limits: Ankylosing spondylitis blood appeared to carry a characteristic TCR beta motif of several highly homologous variants. Peripheral blood samples showed relatively rare disease-linked clones, and these clones were CD8+. In reactive arthritis synovial fluid and blood, some motif variants had been reported before.

Library preparation for TCR beta used quantitative 5'-RACE with molecular barcodes. MiXCR, applied by TCRdb to the 5' RACE reads, yields one record per CDR3 protein. The sample lists about 360,000 distinct CDR3 sequences, 20% occurring once. CDR3 length: 14 amino acids. Germline V lookup: CDR1 MNHNS, CDR2 SASEGT. V dropped 5 bases and J dropped 3; count of bases not matched to a gene: 6. Sequencing was performed on blood, either unsorted or a sorted T cell fraction (not recorded which). This TCR derives from a male donor with ankylosing spondylitis or in good health (not recorded which). The chain has TRBV6-1 and TRBJ2-7, with 8 bases lining up with TRBD2. CDR3: CASSPGGGIYEQYF. The DNA for the CDR3 is TGTGCCAGCAGTCCCGGGGGGGGAATCTACGAGCAGTACTTC.